This T cell receptor beta chain is from a study of blood T cell repertoires in COVID-19. Background on the study: Sites in the United States, Italy and Spain provided acute and convalescent COVID-19 samples.

Germline CDR1 LNHDA, CDR2 SQIVND (reference sequence). V dropped 11 bases and J dropped 7 bases, with 23 bases sitting between them. This CDR3 comprises 14 residues. Using immunoSEQ multiplex PCR, the repertoire was profiled, and TCRdb retains in-frame clones only, with some absent. The sample holds about 440,000 clones; around 88% are singletons and the top ten take around 4.5%. Sequencing used peripheral blood. The chain employs TRBV19 and TRBJ1-1; D may be TRBD1 (6 bases). This receptor was identified in a woman under 40 with acute or convalescent COVID-19. The CDR3 protein is CASLGTPQPYEAFF. The CDR3 DNA is TGTGCCTCCTTGGGGACACCACAACCTTATGAAGCTTTCTTT. The full variable domain, with the rest looked up from reference TRBV19 and TRBJ1-1, is DGGITQSPKYLFRKEGQNVTLSCEQNLNHDAMYWYRQDPGQGLRLIYYSQIVNDFQKGDIAEGYSVSREKKESFPLTVTSAQKNPTAFYLCASLGTPQPYEAFFGQGTRLTVV.